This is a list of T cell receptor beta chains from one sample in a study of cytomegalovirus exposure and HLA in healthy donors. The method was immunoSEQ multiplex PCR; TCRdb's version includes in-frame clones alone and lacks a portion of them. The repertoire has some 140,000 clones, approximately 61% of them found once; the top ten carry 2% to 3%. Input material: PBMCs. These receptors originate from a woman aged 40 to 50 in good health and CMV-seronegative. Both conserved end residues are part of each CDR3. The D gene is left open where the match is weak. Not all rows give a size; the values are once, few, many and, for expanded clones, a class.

CDR3aa: CASSLVGTGWTEAFF
CDR3nt: TGTGCCAGCAGCTTGGTAGGGACAGGGTGGACTGAAGCTTTCTTT
v_gene: TRBV5-4
j_gene: TRBJ1-1
abundance: -
d_gene: TRBD1

CDR3aa: CASSPSGYGYTF
CDR3nt: TGTGCCAGCAGCCCCAGCGGGTATGGCTACACCTTC
v_gene: TRBV27
j_gene: TRBJ1-2
abundance: few
d_gene: -

CDR3aa: CASSGGTKGNYGYTF
CDR3nt: TGTGCCAGCTCAGGCGGGACCAAAGGCAACTATGGCTACACCTTC
v_gene: TRBV18
j_gene: TRBJ1-2
abundance: -
d_gene: -

CDR3aa: CASSLGAQSSYNEQFF
CDR3nt: TGCGCCAGCAGCCTAGGGGCCCAGAGCTCCTACAATGAGCAGTTCTTC
v_gene: TRBV5-1
j_gene: TRBJ2-1
abundance: -
d_gene: -

CDR3aa: CASSWGGDYTDTQYF
CDR3nt: TGTGCCAGCAGCTGGGGTGGGGACTACACAGATACGCAGTATTTT
v_gene: TRBV5-4
j_gene: TRBJ2-3
abundance: -
d_gene: TRBD2

CDR3aa: CAISEQRRTDTQYF
CDR3nt: TGTGCCATCAGTGAGCAGCGCCGCACAGATACGCAGTATTTT
v_gene: TRBV10-3
j_gene: TRBJ2-3
abundance: once
d_gene: -

CDR3aa: CASSRETGGHWGYTF
CDR3nt: TGCGCCAGCAGCCGAGAAACAGGGGGCCATTGGGGCTACACCTTC
v_gene: TRBV5-1
j_gene: TRBJ1-2
abundance: -
d_gene: TRBD1

CDR3aa: CASGGRGGQDTQYF
CDR3nt: TGTGCCAGCGGGGGGCGGGGGGGCCAAGATACGCAGTATTTT
v_gene: TRBV2
j_gene: TRBJ2-3
abundance: -
d_gene: TRBD2

CDR3aa: CASSFQLRGGYEQYF
CDR3nt: TGTGCCAGCAGCTTTCAACTCCGGGGGGGCTACGAGCAGTACTTC
v_gene: TRBV11-2
j_gene: TRBJ2-7
abundance: -
d_gene: TRBD2

CDR3aa: CAWSVRGTGGAKTQYF
CDR3nt: TGTGCCTGGAGTGTTAGGGGGACAGGGGGTGCGAAGACCCAGTACTTC
v_gene: TRBV30
j_gene: TRBJ2-5
abundance: -
d_gene: TRBD1

CDR3aa: CATRLEAGNYGYTF
CDR3nt: TGCGCCACCCGCTTAGAGGCGGGGAACTATGGCTACACCTTC
v_gene: TRBV5-1
j_gene: TRBJ1-2
abundance: -
d_gene: -

CDR3aa: CASSSVFRAYEQYF
CDR3nt: TGTGCCAGCAGCTCGGTATTCAGGGCTTACGAGCAGTACTTC
v_gene: TRBV7-9
j_gene: TRBJ2-7
abundance: once
d_gene: -

CDR3aa: CASSRDSGGQYF
CDR3nt: TGTGCCAGCAGCCGGGACTCGGGAGGGCAGTATTTT
v_gene: TRBV7-9
j_gene: TRBJ2-3
abundance: -
d_gene: TRBD2

CDR3aa: CASSLLMQGSDEQFF
CDR3nt: TGTGCCAGCAGCTTACTTATGCAGGGGTCGGATGAGCAGTTCTTC
v_gene: TRBV7-2
j_gene: TRBJ2-1
abundance: -
d_gene: -

CDR3aa: CASSELGEGLDTEAFF
CDR3nt: TGCGCCAGCAGTGAGTTGGGCGAGGGCCTGGACACTGAAGCTTTCTTT
v_gene: TRBV10-2
j_gene: TRBJ1-1
abundance: -
d_gene: -

CDR3aa: CASSQDGGGAIYNEQFF
CDR3nt: TGCGCCAGCAGCCAAGATGGGGGAGGTGCCATCTACAATGAGCAGTTCTTC
v_gene: TRBV4-3
j_gene: TRBJ2-1
abundance: once
d_gene: -

CDR3aa: CASSQTGGPFMNTEAFF
CDR3nt: TGCGCCAGCAGCCAAACAGGGGGTCCCTTCATGAACACTGAAGCTTTCTTT
v_gene: TRBV4-1
j_gene: TRBJ1-1
abundance: -
d_gene: TRBD1

CDR3aa: CASSLDSRENTEAFF
CDR3nt: TGCGCCAGCAGCTTGGACAGCAGGGAGAACACTGAAGCTTTCTTT
v_gene: TRBV5-1
j_gene: TRBJ1-1
abundance: -
d_gene: -

CDR3aa: CAWSELGLGELFF
CDR3nt: TGTGCCTGGAGTGAATTGGGCCTGGGGGAGCTGTTTTTT
v_gene: TRBV30
j_gene: TRBJ2-2
abundance: -
d_gene: -

CDR3aa: CASSTRDRESPPEQYF
CDR3nt: TGTGCCAGCAGCACCCGGGACAGGGAAAGCCCCCCGGAGCAGTACTTC
v_gene: TRBV5-5
j_gene: TRBJ2-7
abundance: -
d_gene: TRBD1

CDR3aa: CASSRDWNTEAFF
CDR3nt: TGTGCCAGCTCCCGAGACTGGAACACTGAAGCTTTCTTT
v_gene: TRBV18
j_gene: TRBJ1-1
abundance: -
d_gene: -

CDR3aa: CAWSLYRSNTEAFF
CDR3nt: TGTGCCTGGAGTCTCTACAGGAGCAACACTGAAGCTTTCTTT
v_gene: TRBV30
j_gene: TRBJ1-1
abundance: -
d_gene: -

CDR3aa: CASSVRTGRNTEAFF
CDR3nt: TGTGCCAGCTCAGTGAGGACAGGGCGGAACACTGAAGCTTTCTTT
v_gene: TRBV18
j_gene: TRBJ1-1
abundance: -
d_gene: TRBD1

CDR3aa: CASRSHEWDSQETQYF
CDR3nt: TGTGCCAGCAGATCACACGAATGGGACAGCCAAGAGACCCAGTACTTC
v_gene: TRBV11-2
j_gene: TRBJ2-5
abundance: few
d_gene: TRBD1

CDR3aa: CASGDRGDTGELFF
CDR3nt: TGTGCCAGCGGCGACAGGGGTGACACCGGGGAGCTGTTTTTT
v_gene: TRBV5-4
j_gene: TRBJ2-2
abundance: few
d_gene: TRBD1

CDR3aa: CASNHYRDRGGATGELFF
CDR3nt: TGCGCCAGCAACCATTACCGGGACAGGGGAGGGGCCACCGGGGAGCTGTTTTTT
v_gene: TRBV5-1
j_gene: TRBJ2-2
abundance: few
d_gene: TRBD1

CDR3aa: CASSQGTTPYNEQFF
CDR3nt: TGCGCCAGCAGCCAAGGGACTACCCCCTACAATGAGCAGTTCTTC
v_gene: TRBV4-1
j_gene: TRBJ2-1
abundance: -
d_gene: -

CDR3aa: CASSHLQGGNTEAFF
CDR3nt: TGTGCCAGCAGTCACTTACAGGGGGGGAACACTGAAGCTTTCTTT
v_gene: TRBV6-5
j_gene: TRBJ1-1
abundance: -
d_gene: TRBD1

CDR3aa: CASSAGTRDGEIQYF
CDR3nt: TGTGCCAGCAGTGCGGGGACTAGGGATGGGGAGATCCAGTACTTC
v_gene: TRBV9
j_gene: TRBJ2-5
abundance: -
d_gene: TRBD2

CDR3aa: CASSLRGGRPGELFF
CDR3nt: TGTGCCAGCAGCTTAAGGGGGGGGCGGCCCGGGGAGCTGTTTTTT
v_gene: TRBV7-2
j_gene: TRBJ2-2
abundance: -
d_gene: -

CDR3aa: CASSEEGQSSYEQYF
CDR3nt: TGTGCCAGCAGTGAGGAAGGACAGAGCTCCTACGAGCAGTACTTC
v_gene: TRBV6-1
j_gene: TRBJ2-7
abundance: few
d_gene: -

CDR3aa: CATKGTGFDSPLHF
CDR3nt: TGTGCCACCAAGGGGACAGGGTTTGATTCACCCCTCCACTTT
v_gene: TRBV10-3
j_gene: TRBJ1-6
abundance: -
d_gene: TRBD1

CDR3aa: CASSLYGYEQYF
CDR3nt: TGTGCCAGCAGCTTATACGGCTACGAGCAGTACTTC
v_gene: TRBV5-6
j_gene: TRBJ2-7
abundance: few
d_gene: -